This T cell receptor (beta chain) was sequenced during a study of response to subunit inactivated influenza vaccine. Study observations and caveats: The authors suggested that few new T cells are recruited per seasonal influenza vaccination.

MiXCR, applied by TCRdb to the RT-PCR reads, yields one record per CDR3 protein. In the table there are over 800,000 distinct CDR3 sequences, about 20% of which are singletons. This clonotype was observed a handful of times. Its antigen is unknown. CDR3 length: 19 residues. Germline trimming cut 0 bases from V and 0 bases from J; bases unmatched to any gene: 10. Germline CDR1 ENHRY, CDR2 SYGVKD. This receptor was obtained from a man between 50 and 59 years old who received an inactivated influenza vaccine. The chain carries TRBV10-3 and TRBJ2-3; 9 nucleotides agree with TRBD2. The sequencing used PBMCs from blood, collected more than 4 days after vaccination. CDR3 amino acids: CAISESGSASGASTDTQYF. DNA of the CDR3: TGTGCCATCAGTGAGTCGGGTTCGGCTAGCGGGGCAAGCACAGATACGCAGTATTTT.